This TCR beta chain was sequenced during a study of blood T cell repertoires in COVID-19. Looking at the study overall: COVID-19 samples from acute and convalescent phases originated in the United States, Italy and Spain. PBMCs, B-cell-depleted T cells, or T cells were the source of the cDNA or gDNA that made up the material.

The CDR3 contains 16 residues. V was clipped by 2 bases and J by 5 bases; unmatched bases: 11. In germline, CDR1 is MNHNS, CDR2 SASEGT. Authors' data handling: Amplification of reference gene primers was used by the study to estimate nucleated cell counts. The method was immunoSEQ multiplex PCR; TCRdb's version includes in-frame clones alone and lacks a portion of them. D and trimming come from the DNA, and the V and J calls and clone size come from that table. The sample consists of about 81,000 clones, over 90% of them appearing once. V gene TRBV6-1 combines with J gene TRBJ1-1, with 7 bases identical to TRBD1. The clonotype originates from a human donor with active COVID-19. The donor label of this sample is uncertain. The sample consisted of peripheral blood. CDR3 nucleotide sequence: TGTGCCAGCAGTGAACGTTTCAGGAGACAGGGAACTGAAGCTTTCTTT. This sequence encodes CASSERFRRQGTEAFF.